Listed below are T cell receptor beta chains from one sample, sequenced in a study of blood T cell repertoires in COVID-19. Assay used: immunoSEQ multiplex PCR; TCRdb lists only in-frame clones, some missing. The table records some 200,000 clones, 75% to 85% of them present only once. Sequencing input: peripheral blood. These receptors all stem from a man in his fifties or sixties with active or convalescent COVID-19. Each CDR3 is given without its conserved first and last residue. Clone sizes are given selectively: once, few, many, or a class where the clone is expanded.

clone size: .; J gene: TRBJ1-3; V gene: TRBV5-1; CDR3 protein: ASSLGTGGSGNTIY
clone size: .; J gene: TRBJ2-5; V gene: TRBV7-2; CDR3 protein: ASSLRGGLAAETQY
clone size: .; J gene: TRBJ1-2; V gene: TRBV7-2; CDR3 protein: ASSLGAGGVYGYT
clone size: .; J gene: TRBJ1-5; V gene: TRBV7-2; CDR3 protein: ASSLTGGGGWPQH
clone size: once; J gene: TRBJ2-7; V gene: TRBV7-6; CDR3 protein: ASSSSLGGGGYEQY
clone size: .; J gene: TRBJ2-3; V gene: TRBV6-2/TRBV6-3; CDR3 protein: ASSSPGRALYVQY
clone size: .; J gene: TRBJ2-2; V gene: TRBV5-1; CDR3 protein: ASSSSPRGSTGELF
clone size: .; J gene: TRBJ2-3; V gene: TRBV5-1; CDR3 protein: ASSTTGPDTQY
clone size: once; J gene: TRBJ2-1; V gene: TRBV5-6; CDR3 protein: ASSLRVREPGSF
clone size: .; J gene: TRBJ2-2; V gene: TRBV28; CDR3 protein: ASRLILGELF